This is a list of T cell receptor beta chains from one sample in a study of CD8+CD57+ T cells in acquired aplastic anemia. MiXCR, applied by TCRdb to the reads, yields one record per CDR3 protein. The table records about 190,000 distinct CDR3 sequences, over 60% of them present only once. The sequencing input was sorted CD4+, CD8+, or CD8+CD57+ T cells (not recorded which) from PBMCs. The source is a human donor with severe aplastic anemia or a healthy control (not recorded which). Each CDR3 is given with its conserved first and last residue.

v_gene	j_gene	len	CDR3aa
TRBV7-9	TRBJ2-7	16	CASSPEATRVREEQYF
TRBV7-4	TRBJ1-5	13	CASSREGNQPQHF
TRBV4-1	TRBJ2-3	15	CASSQVPGGINEQYF
TRBV10-3	TRBJ2-7	13	CAITPGQGYEQYF
TRBV10-3	TRBJ2-7	16	CAISGCRAGGGNGQYF
TRBV9	TRBJ2-1	16	CASSLGGGVGYNEQFF
TRBV29-1	TRBJ1-1	12	CSVVPGNTEAFF
TRBV7-2	TRBJ1-2	16	CASSLVLWDRAYGYTF
TRBV14	TRBJ2-7	15	CASSQETEYPYEQYF
TRBV19	TRBJ1-1	16	CASVPLGGGGMTEAFF
TRBV2	TRBJ2-2	13	CATAFRGAGELFF
TRBV3-1	TRBJ1-2	17	CASSQEVDRVRQDGYTF
TRBV7-8	TRBJ2-5	12	CASSLALETQYF
TRBV5-1	TRBJ2-2	14	CASSKGAATGELFF
TRBV7-9	TRBJ2-5	15	CASSLVGLAEENQYF
TRBV7-9	TRBJ2-7	14	CASSPAGTNNEQYF
TRBV9	TRBJ2-7	13	CASSVEIGYEHYF
TRBV5-1	TRBJ2-6	17	CASSAGSLSSGANVLTF
TRBV2	TRBJ1-1	14	CASAREGATTEAFF
TRBV19	TRBJ1-1	12	CASLNGAEEAFF
TRBV20-1	TRBJ2-7	14	CSARRRGQVGEQYF
TRBV9	TRBJ2-7	16	CASSVGLRERISEQYF
TRBV24-1	TRBJ2-3	17	CATSDPGLAGGTDTQYF
TRBV27	TRBJ2-7	14	CASSSPVYSYEQYF
TRBV6-4	TRBJ2-1	14	CASSYTWPYNEQFF
TRBV29-1	TRBJ1-6	14	CSVRGPKEHSPLHF
TRBV18	TRBJ2-7	17	CASSPLSSGELFYEQYF
TRBV20-1	TRBJ2-7	13	CSAMGQGGDEQYF
TRBV7-9	TRBJ2-5	16	CASSLGASGRVETQYF
TRBV2	TRBJ2-7	16	CASSHSPDRVDYEQYF
TRBV12-3/TRBV12-4	TRBJ2-1	14	CASSQTVGGNEQFF
TRBV6-5	TRBJ1-1	14	CASSLTGEDTEAIF
TRBV7-2	TRBJ2-2	15	CASSFRSVTGGELFF
TRBV3-1	TRBJ2-3	14	CASSQDTDPGAQYF
TRBV2	TRBJ2-7	13	CASTPGGRYEQYF
TRBV12-3/TRBV12-4	TRBJ1-2	15	CASSPGLGVFGGYTF
TRBV19	TRBJ1-6	12	CASRTVNSPLHF
TRBV27	TRBJ2-5	16	CASSPGLAGYQETQYF
TRBV2	TRBJ2-7	14	CASSEVDGRYEQYF
TRBV20-1	TRBJ2-5	10	CSASGETQYF
TRBV4-2	TRBJ1-6	15	CASSQERGLDSPLHF
TRBV19	TRBJ2-2	14	CASSRTSLTGELFF
TRBV7-8	TRBJ2-7	18	CASSLRGFGEGPYYEQYF
TRBV7-9	TRBJ2-1	14	CASSQDSHGGGPVF
TRBV4-2	TRBJ1-1	14	CASSRLVGADEAFF
TRBV24-1	TRBJ1-1	11	CATRDSPKAFF
TRBV9	TRBJ1-2	15	CASSVDPGGDYGYTF
TRBV24-1	TRBJ2-1	17	CATSDRPGLGTFNEQFF
TRBV12-3/TRBV12-4	TRBJ1-5	17	CASSWEQGARGNQPQHF
TRBV11-3	TRBJ2-7	14	CASGLQGGAYEQYF
TRBV2	TRBJ2-5	15	CASSEDVGWEETQYF
TRBV27	TRBJ2-6	18	CASSSLTLTVSGANVLTF
TRBV28	TRBJ2-3	13	CASSWDAGDTQYF
TRBV15	TRBJ2-7	17	CATSLQPRLAGVGEQYF